This T cell receptor beta chain was found in a study of breast tumors, draining lymph nodes, adjacent tissues. V was pared by 6 bases and J by 6 bases, with 17 bases between. CDR3 length: 15 residues. Samples came from axillary lymph nodes draining the breast cancer. TCRdb used MiXCR to reprocess the multiplex PCR reads, holding one entry per CDR3 protein. The top ten hold less than 4% of the sample, which has 180,000 or so distinct CDR3 sequences, roughly 35% seen once. This clonotype was seen ten or more times. Its antigen is not known. General study findings and limits: Tumors had less TCR diversity than lymph nodes, more than nontumor tissue. Data only fit, rather than demonstrated, lymph node origin of most tumor T cells. Luminal-like breast cancer showed significantly greater tumor-nontumor repertoire similarity than basal-like breast cancer did.

The rearrangement uses TRBV12-3 or TRBV12-4 and TRBJ2-2; a possible D gene is TRBD2 (5 bases). Sequencing was done on a sample of axillary lymph node tissue. The source is a female donor with breast cancer. Some clones in this sample may be carry-over from other donors' samples. CDR3 residues: CASSLHLRGPGELFF. CDR3 sequence (DNA): TGTGCCAGCAGCTTACACCTCCGGGGTCCCGGGGAGCTGTTTTTT.